This T cell receptor (beta chain) appears in the sequencing data of a study of control samples from healthy donors and cancer patients. Some clones are missing from TCRdb's copy, which holds only in-frame ones; the method was immunoSEQ multiplex PCR. The data show about 110,000 clones, more than 75% seen once. Germline values: CDR1 KGHDR, CDR2 SFDVKD. CDR3 size: 13 residues. The V gene end was trimmed by 3 bases and the J gene end by 5 bases; junction bases not matched to a gene: 1. The chain combines TRBV24-1 with TRBJ1-2; 8 bases line up with TRBD1. The sequenced material came from PBMCs. This receptor was taken from an older woman with lung cancer. The CDR3 region has the DNA TGTGCCACCAGTGATCGACAGGGGTATGGCTACACCTTC. Its protein product is CATSDRQGYGYTF.